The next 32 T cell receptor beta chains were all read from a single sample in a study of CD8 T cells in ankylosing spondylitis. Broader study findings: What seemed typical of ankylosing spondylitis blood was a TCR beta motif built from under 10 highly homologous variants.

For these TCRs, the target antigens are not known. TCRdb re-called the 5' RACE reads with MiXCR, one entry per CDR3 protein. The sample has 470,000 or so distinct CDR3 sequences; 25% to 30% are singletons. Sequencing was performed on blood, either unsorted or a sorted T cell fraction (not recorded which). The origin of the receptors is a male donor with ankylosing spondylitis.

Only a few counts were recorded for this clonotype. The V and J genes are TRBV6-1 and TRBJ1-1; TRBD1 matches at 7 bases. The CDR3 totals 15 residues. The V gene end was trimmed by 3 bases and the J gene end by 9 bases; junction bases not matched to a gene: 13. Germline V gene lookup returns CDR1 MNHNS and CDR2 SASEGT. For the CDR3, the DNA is TGTGCCAGCAGTGAGGTGTCAGGGGCAGGGGGAAAAGCTTTCTTT. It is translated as CASSEVSGAGGKAFF.

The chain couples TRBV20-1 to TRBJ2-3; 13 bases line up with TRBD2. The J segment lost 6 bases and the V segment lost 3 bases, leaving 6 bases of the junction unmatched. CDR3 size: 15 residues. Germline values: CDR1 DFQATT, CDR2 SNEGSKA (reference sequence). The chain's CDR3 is CSASAGTSGTDTQYF. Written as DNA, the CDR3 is TGCAGTGCTAGCGCCGGGACTAGCGGGACCGATACGCAGTATTTT.

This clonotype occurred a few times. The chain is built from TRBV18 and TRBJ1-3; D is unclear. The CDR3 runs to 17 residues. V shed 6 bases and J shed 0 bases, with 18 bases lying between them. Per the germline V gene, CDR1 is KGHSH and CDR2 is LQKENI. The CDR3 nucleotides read TGTGCCAGCTCCCTCGGGAGGACGGCAGCCTCTGGAAACACCATATATTTT. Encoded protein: CASSLGRTAASGNTIYF.

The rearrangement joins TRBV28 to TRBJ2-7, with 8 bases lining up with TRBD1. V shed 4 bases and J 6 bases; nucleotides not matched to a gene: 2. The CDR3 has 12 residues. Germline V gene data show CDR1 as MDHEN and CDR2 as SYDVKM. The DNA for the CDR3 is TGTGCCAGCAGTTCGACAGGGGCCGAGCAGTACGTC. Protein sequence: CASSSTGAEQYV.

In DNA, the CDR3 is TGTGCCAGCAGTTACTCGACCCGGGAGCAGTACTTC. This gives the protein CASSYSTREQYF. The rearrangement links TRBV6-2 or TRBV6-3 to TRBJ2-7; no clear D gene. The germline V gene has CDR1 MNHEY and CDR2 SVGEGT. The CDR3 consists of 12 residues. Trimming stripped 0 bases from V and 7 bases from J, with 7 bases between.

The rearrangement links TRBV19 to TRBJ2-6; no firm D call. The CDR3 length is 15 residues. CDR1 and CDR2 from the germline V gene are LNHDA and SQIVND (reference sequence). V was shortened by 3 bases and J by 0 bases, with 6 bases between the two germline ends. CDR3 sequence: CASSISRSGANVLTF. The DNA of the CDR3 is TGTGCCAGTAGTATTTCTCGCTCTGGGGCCAACGTCCTGACTTTC.

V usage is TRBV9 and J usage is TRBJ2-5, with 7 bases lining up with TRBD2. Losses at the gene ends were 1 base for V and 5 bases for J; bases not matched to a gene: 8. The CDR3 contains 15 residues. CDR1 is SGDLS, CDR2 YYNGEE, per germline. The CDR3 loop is CASSVRGVGGETQYF. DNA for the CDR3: TGTGCCAGCAGCGTAAGAGGAGTGGGAGGGGAGACCCAGTACTTC. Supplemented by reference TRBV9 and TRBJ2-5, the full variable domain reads DSGVTQTPKHLITATGQRVTLRCSPRSGDLSVYWYQQSLDQGLQFLIQYYNGEERAKGNILERFSAQQFPDLHSELNLSSLELGDSALYFCASSVRGVGGETQYFGPGTRLLVL.

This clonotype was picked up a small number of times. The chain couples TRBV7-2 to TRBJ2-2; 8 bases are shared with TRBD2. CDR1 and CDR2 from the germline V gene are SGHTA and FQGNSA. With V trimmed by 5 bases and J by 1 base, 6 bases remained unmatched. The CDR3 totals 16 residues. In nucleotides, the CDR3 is TGTGCCAGCAGCCAACGGGGGGGGGTGAACACCGGGGAGCTGTTTTTT. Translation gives CASSQRGGVNTGELFF.

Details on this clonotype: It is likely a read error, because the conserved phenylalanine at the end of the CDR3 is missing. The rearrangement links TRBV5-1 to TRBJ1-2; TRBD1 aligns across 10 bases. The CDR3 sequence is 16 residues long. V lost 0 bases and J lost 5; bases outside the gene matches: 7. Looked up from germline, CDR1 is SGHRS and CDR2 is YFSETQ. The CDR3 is CASSLETGGLRYGYTL. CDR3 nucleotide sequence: TGCGCCAGCAGCTTGGAGACAGGGGGCCTCAGATATGGCTACACCTTA.

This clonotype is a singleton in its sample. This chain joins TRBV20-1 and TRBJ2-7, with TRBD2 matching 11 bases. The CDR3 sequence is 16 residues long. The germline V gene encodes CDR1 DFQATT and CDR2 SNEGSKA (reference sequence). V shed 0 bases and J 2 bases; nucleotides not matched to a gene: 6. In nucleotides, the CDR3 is TGCAGTGCTAGAGAAATGAGACTAGCGGGGACCTACGAGCAGTACTTC. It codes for CSAREMRLAGTYEQYF.

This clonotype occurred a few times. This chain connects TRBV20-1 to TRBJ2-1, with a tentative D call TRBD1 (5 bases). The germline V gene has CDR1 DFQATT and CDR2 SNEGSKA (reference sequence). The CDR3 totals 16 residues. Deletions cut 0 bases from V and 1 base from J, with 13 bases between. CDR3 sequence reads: CSARDQDTNSYNEQFF. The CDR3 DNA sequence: TGCAGTGCTAGAGATCAGGACACAAATTCCTACAATGAGCAGTTCTTC.

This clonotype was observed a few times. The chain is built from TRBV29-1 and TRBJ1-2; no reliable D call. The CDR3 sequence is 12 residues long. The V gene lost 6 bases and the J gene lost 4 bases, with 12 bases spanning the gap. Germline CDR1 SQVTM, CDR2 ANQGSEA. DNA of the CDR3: TGCAGCGTGTTTCTCGTCGGCTATGGCTACACCTTC. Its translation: CSVFLVGYGYTF.

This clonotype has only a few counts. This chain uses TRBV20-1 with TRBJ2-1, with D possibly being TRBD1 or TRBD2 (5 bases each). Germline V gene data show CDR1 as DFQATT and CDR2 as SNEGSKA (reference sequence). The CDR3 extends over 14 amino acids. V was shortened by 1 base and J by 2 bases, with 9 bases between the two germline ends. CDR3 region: CSARAGHAYNEQFF. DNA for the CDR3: TGCAGTGCTAGAGCGGGGCACGCCTACAATGAGCAGTTCTTC.

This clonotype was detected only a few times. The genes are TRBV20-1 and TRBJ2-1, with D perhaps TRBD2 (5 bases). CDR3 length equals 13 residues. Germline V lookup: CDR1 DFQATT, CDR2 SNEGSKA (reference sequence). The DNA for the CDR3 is TGCAGCGCTTTGGGTGTGGGAGCCAATGAGCAGTTCTTC. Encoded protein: CSALGVGANEQFF.

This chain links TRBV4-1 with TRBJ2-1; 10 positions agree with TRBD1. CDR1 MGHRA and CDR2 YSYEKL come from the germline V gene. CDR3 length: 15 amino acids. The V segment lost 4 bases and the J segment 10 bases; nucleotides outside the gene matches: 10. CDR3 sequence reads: CASSREGQGIREQFF. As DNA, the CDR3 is TGCGCCAGCAGCCGTGAGGGACAGGGGATACGGGAGCAGTTCTTC.

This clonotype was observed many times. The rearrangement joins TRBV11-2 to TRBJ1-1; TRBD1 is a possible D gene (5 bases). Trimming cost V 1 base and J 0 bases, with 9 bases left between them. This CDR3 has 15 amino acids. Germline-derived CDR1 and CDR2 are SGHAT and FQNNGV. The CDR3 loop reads CASSLAWGVNTEAFF. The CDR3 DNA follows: TGTGCCAGCAGCTTAGCGTGGGGGGTGAACACTGAAGCTTTCTTT.

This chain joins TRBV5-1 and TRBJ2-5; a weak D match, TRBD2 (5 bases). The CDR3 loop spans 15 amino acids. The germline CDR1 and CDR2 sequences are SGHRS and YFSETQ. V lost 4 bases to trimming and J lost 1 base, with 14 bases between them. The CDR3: CASSPRGSGQETQYF. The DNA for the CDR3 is TGCGCCAGCAGCCCGCGCGGCAGCGGCCAAGAGACCCAGTACTTC.

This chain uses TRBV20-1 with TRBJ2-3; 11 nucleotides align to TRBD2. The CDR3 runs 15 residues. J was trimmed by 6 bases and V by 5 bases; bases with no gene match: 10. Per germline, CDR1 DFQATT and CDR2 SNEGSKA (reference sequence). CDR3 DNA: TGCAGTGCTGAGAGACTAGCGGGATTACCCGATACGCAGTATTTT. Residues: CSAERLAGLPDTQYF.

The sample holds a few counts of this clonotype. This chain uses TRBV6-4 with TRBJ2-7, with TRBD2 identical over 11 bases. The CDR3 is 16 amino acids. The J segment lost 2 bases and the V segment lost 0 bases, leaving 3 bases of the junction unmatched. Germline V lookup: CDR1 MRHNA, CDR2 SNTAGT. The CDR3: CASSDSASGRTYEQYV. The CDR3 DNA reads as TGTGCCAGCAGTGACTCGGCTAGCGGGAGGACCTACGAGCAGTACGTC.

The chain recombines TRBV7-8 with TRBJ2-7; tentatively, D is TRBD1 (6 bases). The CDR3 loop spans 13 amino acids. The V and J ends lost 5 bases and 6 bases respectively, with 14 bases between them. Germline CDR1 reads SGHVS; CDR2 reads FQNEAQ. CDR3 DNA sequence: TGTGCCAGCAGCCCTGACAGGCGCGGCGAGCAGTACGTC. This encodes CASSPDRRGEQYV.

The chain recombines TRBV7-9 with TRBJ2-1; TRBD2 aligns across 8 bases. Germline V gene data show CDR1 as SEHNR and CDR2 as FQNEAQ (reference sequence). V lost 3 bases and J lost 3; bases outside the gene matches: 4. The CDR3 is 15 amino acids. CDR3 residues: CASSFSGRGYNEQFF. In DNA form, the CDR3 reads TGTGCCAGCAGCTTCAGCGGGAGAGGCTACAATGAGCAGTTCTTC.

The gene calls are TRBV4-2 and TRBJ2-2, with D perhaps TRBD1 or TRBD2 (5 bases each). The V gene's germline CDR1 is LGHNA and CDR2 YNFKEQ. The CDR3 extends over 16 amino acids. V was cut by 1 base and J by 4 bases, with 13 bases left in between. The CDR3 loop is CASSQVSGTFTGELFF. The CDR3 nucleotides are TGTGCCAGCAGCCAAGTCTCAGGGACCTTCACCGGGGAGCTGTTTTTT.

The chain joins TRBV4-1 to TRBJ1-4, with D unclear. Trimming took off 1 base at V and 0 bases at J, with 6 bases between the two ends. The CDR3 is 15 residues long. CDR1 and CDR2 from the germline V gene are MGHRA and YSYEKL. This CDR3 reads CASSQGVTTNEKLFF. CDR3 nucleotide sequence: TGCGCCAGCAGCCAAGGAGTGACAACTAATGAAAAACTGTTTTTT.

The CDR3 DNA sequence: TGTGCCGCGGGTCCTTCCTACAATGAGCAGTTCTTC. Amino acids: CAAGPSYNEQFF. The chain couples TRBV10-3 to TRBJ2-1; tentative D call: TRBD2 (5 bases). CDR1 is ENHRY and CDR2 is SYGVKD in the germline V gene. V lost 11 bases to trimming and J lost 1 base, with 9 bases between them. The CDR3 totals 12 residues.

The CDR3 region has the DNA TGTGCCACCAGTGCCACGGGGAGCGGGGCCCCCAATGAGCAGTTCTTC. As protein: CATSATGSGAPNEQFF. The V and J genes are TRBV24-1 and TRBJ2-1, with 7 bases that match TRBD2. With V trimmed by 5 bases and J by 6 bases, 12 bases remained unmatched. The CDR3 sequence is 16 residues long. Germline V gene data show CDR1 as KGHDR and CDR2 as SFDVKD.

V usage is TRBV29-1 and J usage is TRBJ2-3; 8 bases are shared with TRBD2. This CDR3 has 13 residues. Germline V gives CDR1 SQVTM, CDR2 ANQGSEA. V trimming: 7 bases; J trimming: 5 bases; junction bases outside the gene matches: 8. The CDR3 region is CSASGGPLDTQYF. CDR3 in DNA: TGCAGCGCCTCGGGAGGGCCGTTAGATACGCAGTATTTT.

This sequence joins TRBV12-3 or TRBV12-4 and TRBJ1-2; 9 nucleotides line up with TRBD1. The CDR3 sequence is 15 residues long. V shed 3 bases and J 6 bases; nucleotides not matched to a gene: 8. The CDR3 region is CASSFLGTGLDGYTF. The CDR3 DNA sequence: TGTGCCAGCAGTTTTCTCGGGACAGGGTTAGATGGCTACACCTTC.

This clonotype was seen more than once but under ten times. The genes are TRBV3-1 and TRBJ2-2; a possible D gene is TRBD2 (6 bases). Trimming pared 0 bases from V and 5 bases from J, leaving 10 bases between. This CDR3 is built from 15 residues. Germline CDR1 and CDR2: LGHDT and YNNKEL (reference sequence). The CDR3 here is CASSQDKAGTGELFF. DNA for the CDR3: TGTGCCAGCAGCCAAGACAAGGCGGGGACCGGGGAGCTGTTTTTT.

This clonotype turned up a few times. CDR3 residues: CASSSGNLNYNEQFF. Written as DNA, the CDR3 is TGTGCCAGCAGCTCGGGTAATTTAAACTACAATGAGCAGTTCTTC. The gene calls are TRBV7-2 and TRBJ2-1, with D hard to call. The germline CDR1 and CDR2 sequences are SGHTA and FQGNSA. V was pared by 4 bases and J by 3 bases, with 13 bases between. CDR3 length equals 15 residues.

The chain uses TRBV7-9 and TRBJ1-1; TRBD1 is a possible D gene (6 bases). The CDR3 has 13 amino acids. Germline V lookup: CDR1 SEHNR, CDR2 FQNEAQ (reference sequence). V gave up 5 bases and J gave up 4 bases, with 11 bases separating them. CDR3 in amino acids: CASSPRGGTEAFF. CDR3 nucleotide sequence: TGTGCCAGCAGCCCCAGGGGCGGCACTGAAGCTTTCTTT.

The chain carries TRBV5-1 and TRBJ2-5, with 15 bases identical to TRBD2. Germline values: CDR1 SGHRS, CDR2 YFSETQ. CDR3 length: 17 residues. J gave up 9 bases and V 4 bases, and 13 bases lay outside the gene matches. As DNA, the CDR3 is TGCGCCAGCAGCCCCGTTGGAGGGACTAGCGGGGGGCGGGCCCAGTACTTC. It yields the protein CASSPVGGTSGGRAQYF.

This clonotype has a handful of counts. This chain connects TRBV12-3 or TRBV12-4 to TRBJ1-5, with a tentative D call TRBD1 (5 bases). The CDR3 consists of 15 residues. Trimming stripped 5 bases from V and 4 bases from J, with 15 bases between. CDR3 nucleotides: TGTGCCAGCAGTGGTGTGCAGGGCAGGAATCAGCCCCAGCATTTT. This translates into CASSGVQGRNQPQHF.